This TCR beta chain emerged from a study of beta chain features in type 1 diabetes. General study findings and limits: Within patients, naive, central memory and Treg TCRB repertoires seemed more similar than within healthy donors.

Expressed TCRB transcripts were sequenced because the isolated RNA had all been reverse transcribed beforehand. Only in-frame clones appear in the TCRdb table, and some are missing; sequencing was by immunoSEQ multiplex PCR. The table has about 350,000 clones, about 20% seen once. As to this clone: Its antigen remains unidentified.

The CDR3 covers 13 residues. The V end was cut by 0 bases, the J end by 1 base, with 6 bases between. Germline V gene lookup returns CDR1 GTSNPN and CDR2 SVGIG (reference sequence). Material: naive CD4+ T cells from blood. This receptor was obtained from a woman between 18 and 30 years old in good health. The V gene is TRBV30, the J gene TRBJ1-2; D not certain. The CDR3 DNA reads TGTGCCTGGAGTGTAGCGGATAACTATGGCTACACCTTC. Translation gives CAWSVADNYGYTF.